Listed here are 20 T cell receptor beta chains from one sample, sequenced in a study of blood T cell repertoires in COVID-19. Sequencing was performed with immunoSEQ multiplex PCR; in TCRdb, only in-frame clones are kept and a portion is missing. The sample holds some 150,000 clones, approximately 80% seen once. The sample was PBMCs or T cells enriched from blood (not recorded which). Every receptor here comes from a man in his fifties or sixties who had recovered from COVID-19.

The chain joins TRBV6-5 to TRBJ1-2, with 11 bases lining up with TRBD1. The length of the CDR3 is 15 residues. The junction had 9 bases not matched to a gene; V was cut back by 8 bases and J by 4 bases. Germline values: CDR1 MNHEY, CDR2 SVGAGI. This CDR3 is CASGRMDRGPYGYTF. As DNA, the CDR3 is TGTGCCAGCGGCCGGATGGACAGGGGGCCCTATGGCTACACCTTC.

V gene TRBV14 combines with J gene TRBJ2-3; 9 bases line up with TRBD2. Germline V gene sequence: CDR1 SGHDN, CDR2 FVKESK. The CDR3 loop spans 18 amino acids. Germline trimming cut 0 bases from V and 0 bases from J; bases unmatched to any gene: 7. CDR3 residues: CASSQESSSGTSTDTQYF. CDR3 DNA sequence: TGTGCCAGCAGCCAAGAATCGTCTAGCGGGACAAGCACAGATACGCAGTATTTT. Full variable domain (remainder filled in from reference TRBV14 and TRBJ2-3): EAGVTQFPSHSVIEKGQTVTLRCDPISGHDNLYWYRRVMGKEIKFLLHFVKESKQDESGMPNNRFLAERTGGTYSTLKVQPAELEDSGVYFCASSQESSSGTSTDTQYFGPGTRLTVL.

The rearrangement joins TRBV4-2 to TRBJ2-7; 10 bases line up with TRBD2. The J segment lost 7 bases and the V segment lost 1 base, leaving 7 bases of the junction unmatched. The CDR3 has 15 amino acids. CDR1 and CDR2 from the germline V gene are LGHNA and YNFKEQ. The CDR3 loop reads CASSQGPSGGGEQYF. Here the CDR3 DNA reads TGTGCCAGCAGCCAAGGGCCTAGCGGGGGTGGGGAGCAGTACTTC.

Concerning this clone: Other DNA sequences in this sample translate to the same CDR3. The chain employs TRBV18 and TRBJ1-3; 7 bases line up with TRBD1. The J segment lost 0 bases and the V segment lost 2 bases, leaving 1 base of the junction unmatched. The germline CDR1 and CDR2 sequences are KGHSH and LQKENI. The CDR3 length is 15 residues. The CDR3 sequence: CASSPDRVSGNTIYF. The CDR3 nucleotides read TGTGCCAGCTCACCAGACAGGGTCTCTGGAAACACCATATATTTT.

V usage is TRBV11-2 and J usage is TRBJ2-2; 8 bases fit TRBD1. V gave up 6 bases and J gave up 1 base; unmatched junction bases: 7. CDR3 length equals 16 residues. Germline V gene data show CDR1 as SGHAT and CDR2 as FQNNGV. This CDR3 reads CASRITGTGNTGELFF. For the CDR3, the DNA is TGTGCCAGCAGGATCACCGGGACAGGGAACACCGGGGAGCTGTTTTTT. Full variable domain (remainder filled in from reference TRBV11-2 and TRBJ2-2): EAGVAQSPRYKIIEKRQSVAFWCNPISGHATLYWYQQILGQGPKLLIQFQNNGVVDDSQLPKDRFSAERLKGVDSTLKIQPAKLEDSAVYLCASRITGTGNTGELFFGEGSRLTVL.

CDR3 residues: CASSQTEGNQPQHF. CDR3 DNA: TGTGCCAGCAGCCAGACGGAGGGCAATCAGCCCCAGCATTTT. This chain uses TRBV6-6 with TRBJ1-5; no firm D call. The ends were cut back, 6 bases at V and 2 bases at J, with 11 bases in the middle. The CDR3 contains 14 residues. Germline lookup yields CDR1 MNHNY and CDR2 SVGAGI (reference sequence).

V usage is TRBV7-3 and J usage is TRBJ1-1; the match to TRBD1 covers 8 bases. With 5 bases clipped from V and 5 bases from J, the junction kept 10 bases outside the gene matches. The CDR3 contains 15 residues. Per germline, CDR1 SGHTA and CDR2 FQGTGA. Written as DNA, the CDR3 is TGTGCCAGCAGCCCAGGACAGGGATTGAGGACTGAAGCTTTCTTT. The encoded protein is CASSPGQGLRTEAFF.

The V gene is TRBV27, the J gene TRBJ1-2, with D possibly matching TRBD1 (6 bases). The CDR3 length is 14 residues. The V gene's germline CDR1 is MNHEY and CDR2 SMNVEV (reference sequence). Trimming took 3 bases from V and 4 from J, leaving 12 bases between them. CDR3 sequence: CASSFGAGVYGYTF. The CDR3 DNA follows: TGTGCCAGCAGTTTTGGTGCAGGGGTCTATGGCTACACCTTC.

The J gene is TRBJ2-5, the V gene TRBV6-5; possibly TRBD1 for D (6 bases). From germline, CDR1 is MNHEY and CDR2 SVGAGI. Trimming stripped 5 bases from V and 5 bases from J, with 12 bases between. The CDR3 is 13 amino acids. DNA of the CDR3: TGTGCCAGCAGTCGACAGGTACCGGAGACCCAGTACTTC. Protein: CASSRQVPETQYF.

A few counts support this clone. The chain is built from TRBV7-8 and TRBJ2-7; a weak D match, TRBD1 (6 bases). The germline V gene encodes CDR1 SGHVS and CDR2 FQNEAQ. V was trimmed by 0 bases and J by 2 bases, leaving 14 bases between them. The CDR3 consists of 16 residues. DNA of the CDR3: TGTGCCAGCAGCTTAGCGGGGGCGGGCAGGGCCTACGAGCAGTACTTC. It is translated as CASSLAGAGRAYEQYF. Full variable domain (remainder filled in from reference TRBV7-8 and TRBJ2-7): GAGVSQSPRYKVAKRGQDVALRCDPISGHVSLFWYQQALGQGPEFLTYFQNEAQLDKSGLPSDRFFAERPEGSVSTLKIQRTQQEDSAVYLCASSLAGAGRAYEQYFGPGTRLTVT.

This clone was picked up a small number of times. This CDR3 is CASSLEAGGGQETQYF. In DNA form, the CDR3 reads TGTGCCAGCAGCTTGGAAGCGGGGGGGGGCCAAGAGACCCAGTACTTC. This sequence joins TRBV5-4 and TRBJ2-5; 10 bases agree with TRBD2. The ends lost 0 bases at V and 1 base at J; junction bases unmatched: 3. Looked up from germline, CDR1 is SGHNT and CDR2 is YYREEE (reference sequence). The CDR3 length is 16 residues. Looking up the rest from reference TRBV5-4 and TRBJ2-5 gives the full variable domain: ETGVTQSPTHLIKTRGQQVTLRCSSQSGHNTVSWYQQALGQGPQFIFQYYREEENGRGNFPPRFSGLQFPNYSSELNVNALELDDSALYLCASSLEAGGGQETQYFGPGTRLLVL.

V and J are TRBV9 and TRBJ1-3; tentative D call: TRBD1 (5 bases). V lost 4 bases to trimming and J lost 7 bases, with 18 bases between them. The CDR3 consists of 15 residues. Germline V gene lookup returns CDR1 SGDLS and CDR2 YYNGEE. This chain's CDR3 is CASSLTGEGMNTIYF. The CDR3 DNA follows: TGTGCCAGCAGCTTAACCGGGGAGGGGATGAACACCATATATTTT.

The chain employs TRBV18 and TRBJ1-1, with D maybe TRBD1 (6 bases). V dropped 4 bases and J dropped 4 bases, with 10 bases sitting between them. CDR1 and CDR2 (germline): KGHSH, LQKENI. CDR3 size: 13 residues. The DNA for the CDR3 is TGTGCCAGCTCACGTCAGGGGAGCACTGAAGCTTTCTTT. Its protein product is CASSRQGSTEAFF. Together with reference TRBV18 and TRBJ1-1, the CDR3 gives the full variable domain: NAGVMQNPRHLVRRRGQEARLRCSPMKGHSHVYWYRQLPEEGLKFMVYLQKENIIDESGMPKERFSAEFPKEGPSILRIQQVVRGDSAAYFCASSRQGSTEAFFGQGTRLTVV.

The chain has TRBV10-1 and TRBJ2-1; D unresolved. V dropped 2 bases and J dropped 2 bases, with 13 bases sitting between them. Per the germline V gene, CDR1 is WNHNN and CDR2 is SYGVQD (reference sequence). This CDR3 is built from 16 residues. For the CDR3, the DNA is TGCGCCAGCAGTGAGACCCTAGTTGGCCCCTACAATGAGCAGTTCTTC. Translating gives CASSETLVGPYNEQFF.

The genes are TRBV11-1 and TRBJ2-1, with D possibly TRBD1 on 5 matching bases. The ends were cut back, 2 bases at V and 8 bases at J, with 7 bases in the middle. The CDR3 consists of 12 residues. Germline V gene sequence: CDR1 SGHAT, CDR2 FQDESV (reference sequence). This CDR3 is CASSLQGYEQFF. DNA of the CDR3: TGTGCCAGCAGCTTACAGGGTTATGAGCAGTTCTTC. The variable domain in full, completed from reference TRBV11-1 and TRBJ2-1, reads EAEVAQSPRYKITEKSQAVAFWCDPISGHATLYWYRQILGQGPELLVQFQDESVVDDSQLPKDRFSAERLKGVDSTLKIQPAELGDSAMYLCASSLQGYEQFFGPGTRLTVL.

As DNA, the CDR3 is TGTGCCAGCTCACCACCGGGGGGGAGGAATTCACCCCTCCACTTT. It translates to CASSPPGGRNSPLHF. This sequence joins TRBV18 and TRBJ1-6; D is possibly TRBD1 (5 bases). The CDR3 is made up of 15 amino acids. Germline CDR1 KGHSH, CDR2 LQKENI. V was trimmed by 0 bases and J by 7 bases, leaving 10 bases between them.

This clone was seen a single time. V gene TRBV19 combines with J gene TRBJ1-3, with D unclear. The CDR3 covers 15 residues. Trimming removed 6 bases from V and 1 base from J, with 13 bases in between. The germline CDR1 and CDR2 sequences are LNHDA and SQIVND (reference sequence). In DNA, the CDR3 is TGTGCCAGTAGCGATATCAGTGAATCTGGAAACACCATATATTTT. Protein product: CASSDISESGNTIYF. Full variable domain (missing parts from reference TRBV19 and TRBJ1-3): DGGITQSPKYLFRKEGQNVTLSCEQNLNHDAMYWYRQDPGQGLRLIYYSQIVNDFQKGDIAEGYSVSREKKESFPLTVTSAQKNPTAFYLCASSDISESGNTIYFGEGSWLTVV.

With regard to this clone: Other DNA variants within this sample encode the same CDR3. V is TRBV7-8 and J is TRBJ1-1; perhaps TRBD1 as D (6 bases). This CDR3 spans 14 amino acids. V dropped 0 bases and J dropped 4 bases, with 9 bases sitting between them. Germline V gene data show CDR1 as SGHVS and CDR2 as FQNEAQ. Here the CDR3 reads CASSLAQGSTEAFF. The CDR3 nucleotides are TGTGCCAGCAGCTTAGCACAGGGATCCACTGAAGCTTTCTTT.

The rearrangement links TRBV14 to TRBJ1-2; no firm D call. The ends were cut back, 0 bases at V and 3 bases at J, with 8 bases in the middle. Germline V gene data show CDR1 as SGHDN and CDR2 as FVKESK. There are 14 residues in the CDR3. The CDR3 DNA reads as TGTGCCAGCAGCCAAGATCTACAGTACTATGGCTACACCTTC. It yields the protein CASSQDLQYYGYTF. Complete variable domain (other parts from reference TRBV14 and TRBJ1-2): EAGVTQFPSHSVIEKGQTVTLRCDPISGHDNLYWYRRVMGKEIKFLLHFVKESKQDESGMPNNRFLAERTGGTYSTLKVQPAELEDSGVYFCASSQDLQYYGYTFGSGTRLTVV.

The V and J genes are TRBV3-1 (or the pseudogene TRBV3-2) and TRBJ2-2; TRBD1 matches at 7 bases. CDR1 and CDR2 from the germline V gene are LGHDT and YNNKEL (reference sequence). J lost 0 bases, V lost 1 base, and 5 bases had no gene match. CDR3 length: 17 amino acids. For the CDR3, the DNA is TGTGCCAGCAGCCAAGTGATCGGGACAGCGAACACCGGGGAGCTGTTTTTT. This codes for CASSQVIGTANTGELFF.